The 31 T cell receptor beta chains listed next were all sequenced from one sample in a study of blood T cell repertoires in COVID-19. Generated by immunoSEQ multiplex PCR, the TCRdb table keeps only in-frame clones and is missing some. The sample records around 150,000 clones, approximately 87% being singletons. Sequences were obtained from PBMCs or T cells enriched from blood (not recorded which). Receptor source: a woman between 50 and 59 years old who had recovered from COVID-19.

The gene calls are TRBV27 and TRBJ1-4; D remains unclear. Germline CDR1 is MNHEY and CDR2 is SMNVEV (reference sequence). The CDR3 is 13 residues long. V lost 4 bases, J lost 7 bases, and 10 bases lay in between. CDR3 DNA: TGTGCCAGCAGTTGGAGGGAAGGTGAAAAACTGTTTTTT. Translated, it gives CASSWREGEKLFF.

This clone was found once. The CDR3 sequence is CASRAGQGATDTQYF. The CDR3 DNA sequence: TGTGCCAGCCGCGCTGGACAGGGGGCTACAGATACGCAGTATTTT. This chain links TRBV18 with TRBJ2-3, with TRBD1 matching over 11 bases. The germline CDR1 and CDR2 sequences are KGHSH and LQKENI. This CDR3 is 15 amino acids long. V was clipped by 8 bases and J by 3 bases; unmatched bases: 7.

This clone showed up many times. This chain uses TRBV5-5 with TRBJ2-7; TRBD1 aligns across 12 bases. Germline V CDR1 and CDR2: SGHKS, YYEKEE (reference sequence). This CDR3 spans 14 amino acids. J gave up 4 bases and V 4 bases, and 3 bases lay outside the gene matches. This CDR3 is CASSLGQGAYEQYF. In DNA, the CDR3 is TGTGCCAGCAGCCTGGGACAGGGGGCGTACGAGCAGTACTTC.

The chain has TRBV19 and TRBJ2-5, with a weak D call TRBD2 (6 bases). Trimming took 7 bases from V and 6 from J, leaving 12 bases between them. Per the germline V gene, CDR1 is LNHDA and CDR2 is SQIVND (reference sequence). The CDR3 extends over 12 amino acids. The CDR3 DNA follows: TGTGCCAGTACCCGGGGGATAAAGACCCAGTACTTC. Its protein is CASTRGIKTQYF.

The rearrangement uses TRBV27 and TRBJ2-2; tentatively, D is TRBD2 (6 bases). V lost 5 bases to trimming and J lost 5 bases, with 24 bases between them. This CDR3 is built from 18 residues. In germline, CDR1 is MNHEY, CDR2 SMNVEV (reference sequence). This CDR3 reads CASSPPVPGLKWTGELFF. CDR3 DNA: TGTGCCAGCAGTCCTCCAGTACCGGGACTGAAGTGGACCGGGGAGCTGTTTTTT.

V and J are TRBV3-1 (or the pseudogene TRBV3-2) and TRBJ1-1; perhaps TRBD1 as D (6 bases). Trimming removed 4 bases from V and 1 base from J, with 13 bases in between. Germline V lookup: CDR1 LGHDT, CDR2 YNNKEL (reference sequence). This CDR3 contains 15 residues. The CDR3 DNA follows: TGTGCCAGCAGCCCTACCCTGACAGGGAACACTGAAGCTTTCTTT. This translates into CASSPTLTGNTEAFF.

The chain employs TRBV11-3 and TRBJ2-7, with a tentative D call TRBD2 (5 bases). Per germline, CDR1 SGHNT and CDR2 YENEEA. This CDR3 is 15 amino acids long. The V gene lost 5 bases and the J gene lost 2 bases, with 16 bases spanning the gap. Written as DNA, the CDR3 is TGTGCCAGCAGCGGGCTGTTGAGGGCTCCCTACGAGCAGTACTTC. Protein sequence: CASSGLLRAPYEQYF.

This chain joins TRBV5-5 and TRBJ1-5; 10 bases line up with TRBD1. Unmatched junction bases numbered 4, after V lost 0 bases and J lost 4 bases. Germline CDR1 reads SGHKS; CDR2 reads YYEKEE (reference sequence). The CDR3 consists of 16 residues. CDR3 coding DNA: TGTGCCAGCAGCTTGGTCCCGGGACAGGGGAATCAGCCCCAGCATTTT. Translated: CASSLVPGQGNQPQHF. The variable domain in full, completed from reference TRBV5-5 and TRBJ1-5, reads DAGVTQSPTHLIKTRGQQVTLRCSPISGHKSVSWYQQVLGQGPQFIFQYYEKEERGRGNFPDRFSARQFPNYSSELNVNALLLGDSALYLCASSLVPGQGNQPQHFGDGTRLSIL.

V and J are TRBV7-3 and TRBJ2-1; 12 bases line up with TRBD2. The CDR3 runs 15 residues. Trimming cost V 5 bases and J 12 bases; bases outside gene matches: 11. Germline CDR1 SGHTA, CDR2 FQGTGA. CDR3 region: CASSLGTSGRARQFF. In nucleotides, the CDR3 is TGTGCCAGCAGCCTCGGGACTAGCGGGCGGGCCCGGCAGTTCTTC.

V usage is TRBV5-6 and J usage is TRBJ2-3, with 10 bases that match TRBD1. V shed 0 bases, J shed 2 bases, and the junction held 9 bases outside the gene matches. This CDR3 comprises 18 residues. Germline CDR1 SGHDT, CDR2 YYEEEE. The CDR3 DNA sequence: TGTGCCAGCAGCTTGGTCCCGGGACAGGGGATAGTCACAGATACGCAGTATTTT. As protein: CASSLVPGQGIVTDTQYF.

The V gene is TRBV6-2 or TRBV6-3, the J gene TRBJ1-2, with 7 bases matching TRBD1. The CDR3 runs to 13 residues. V shed 2 bases, J shed 8 bases, and the junction held 5 bases outside the gene matches. Germline CDR1 is MNHEY and CDR2 is SVGEGT. The CDR3 region is CASSYTQQGGYTF. DNA for the CDR3: TGTGCCAGCAGTTACACCCAACAGGGGGGCTACACCTTC.

This chain uses TRBV13 with TRBJ2-1; TRBD2 matches at 8 bases. The germline CDR1 and CDR2 sequences are PRHDT and FYEKMQ (reference sequence). With V trimmed by 4 bases and J by 0 bases, 14 bases remained unmatched. CDR3 length: 19 amino acids. CDR3 coding DNA: TGTGCCAGCAGCTCCGGTGGGCGGGGGGATATAAACTCCTACAATGAGCAGTTCTTC. It specifies CASSSGGRGDINSYNEQFF. The entire variable domain, with the rest obtained from reference TRBV13 and TRBJ2-1, is as follows: AAGVIQSPRHLIKEKRETATLKCYPIPRHDTVYWYQQGPGQDPQFLISFYEKMQSDKGSIPDRFSAQQFSDYHSELNMSSLELGDSALYFCASSSGGRGDINSYNEQFFGPGTRLTVL.

The V call is TRBV18, the J call TRBJ2-5; D is undetermined. V lost 2 bases and J 1 base, leaving 5 bases between the germline ends. CDR3 length: 13 residues. Germline lookup yields CDR1 KGHSH and CDR2 LQKENI. This CDR3 reads CASSPIIQETQYF. For the CDR3, the DNA is TGTGCCAGCTCACCAATAATCCAAGAGACCCAGTACTTC.

The table lists this clone with a count of one. This rearrangement joins TRBV16 to TRBJ2-7; the D gene is possibly TRBD1 (6 bases). CDR3 length: 12 amino acids. The V end lost 5 bases, the J end lost 4 bases, and 9 bases lay between the germline ends. Germline values: CDR1 KGHSY, CDR2 FQNENV. CDR3 amino acids: CASSLDSYEQYF. As DNA, the CDR3 is TGTGCCAGCAGCTTGGACAGTTACGAGCAGTACTTC.

This clone was counted between two and nine times. This rearrangement joins TRBV12-3 or TRBV12-4 to TRBJ1-2, with 7 bases lining up with TRBD1. This CDR3 has 13 amino acids. V was pared by 6 bases and J by 1 base, with 2 bases of the junction left unmatched. The CDR3, as DNA: TGTGCCAGCAGCCGGGACAGTAACTATGGCTACACCTTC. Residues: CASSRDSNYGYTF.

The chain uses TRBV29-1 and TRBJ1-3, with no clear D. The V gene lost 4 bases and the J gene lost 0 bases, with 7 bases spanning the gap. CDR3 length equals 13 residues. Per germline, CDR1 SQVTM and CDR2 ANQGSEA. As DNA, the CDR3 is TGCAGCGTTGTCGAGGGCTCTGGAAACACCATATATTTT. Translated, it gives CSVVEGSGNTIYF. Full variable domain (outside the CDR3, taken from reference TRBV29-1 and TRBJ1-3): SAVISQKPSRDICQRGTSLTIQCQVDSQVTMMFWYRQQPGQSLTLIATANQGSEATYESGFVIDKFPISRPNLTFSTLTVSNMSPEDSSIYLCSVVEGSGNTIYFGEGSWLTVV.

This chain connects TRBV11-3 to TRBJ1-4; tentative D call: TRBD1 (6 bases). V shed 3 bases and J shed 2 bases, with 10 bases lying between them. Germline values: CDR1 SGHNT, CDR2 YENEEA. The CDR3 is made up of 15 amino acids. The CDR3 here is CASSFGDRTNEKLFF. CDR3 coding DNA: TGTGCCAGCAGCTTTGGTGACAGGACTAATGAAAAACTGTTTTTT.

This chain connects TRBV21-1 to TRBJ2-5; the table names TRBD2, a call not compared with the DNA. TRBV21-1 is a documented pseudogene. The CDR3 consists of 14 residues. The CDR3 sequence is CASSHRGGQETQYF. The CDR3 DNA reads TGTGCCAGCAGTCATAGGGGGGGACAAGAGACCCAGTACTTC.

The chain employs TRBV4-1 and TRBJ2-3, with D perhaps matching TRBD2 (7 bases). Germline V gives CDR1 MGHRA, CDR2 YSYEKL. The CDR3 is made up of 16 amino acids. V was trimmed by 4 bases and J by 1 base, leaving 15 bases between them. The CDR3 nucleotides are TGCGCCAGCAGCCTTTTCGGCGGGGGCGGCACAGATACGCAGTATTTT. It translates to CASSLFGGGGTDTQYF.

V usage is TRBV7-3 and J usage is TRBJ1-1; 7 nucleotides match TRBD1. The CDR3 loop spans 13 amino acids. V shed 5 bases and J 5 bases; nucleotides not matched to a gene: 5. Germline assignment: CDR1 SGHTA and CDR2 FQGTGA. In DNA form, the CDR3 reads TGTGCCAGCAGCAAACAGGGGAATACTGAAGCTTTCTTT. The encoded protein is CASSKQGNTEAFF. Complete variable domain (other parts from reference TRBV7-3 and TRBJ1-1): GAGVSQTPSNKVTEKGKYVELRCDPISGHTALYWYRQSLGQGPEFLIYFQGTGAADDSGLPNDRFFAVRPEGSVSTLKIQRTERGDSAVYLCASSKQGNTEAFFGQGTRLTVV.

The chain recombines TRBV30 with TRBJ1-6, with 8 bases fitting TRBD1. This CDR3 contains 13 residues. The ends lost 7 bases at V and 5 bases at J; junction bases unmatched: 4. CDR1 and CDR2 (germline): GTSNPN, SVGIG (reference sequence). The CDR3 region is CAYTTGDNSPLHF. The CDR3 nucleotides read TGTGCCTATACGACAGGGGATAATTCACCCCTCCACTTT.

The genes are TRBV30 and TRBJ2-7; 7 nucleotides match TRBD2. Per germline, CDR1 GTSNPN and CDR2 SVGIG (reference sequence). CDR3 length: 17 amino acids. The V and J ends lost 2 bases and 4 bases, in that order; junction bases with no gene match: 17. The CDR3 here is CAWSRRGGADRRYEQYF. The DNA of the CDR3 is TGTGCCTGGAGTCGGCGGGGAGGGGCTGATAGAAGGTACGAGCAGTACTTC.

This clone was observed a single time. The chain combines TRBV12-3 or TRBV12-4 with TRBJ1-1; D unresolved. The CDR3 is 13 amino acids. V lost 3 bases and J lost 7, with 12 bases in between. The CDR3 nucleotides are TGTGCCAGCAGTTTTTTCGGAGGGAGTGAAGCTTTCTTT. Translated, it gives CASSFFGGSEAFF.

The rearrangement joins TRBV24-1 to TRBJ1-1; 8 bases match TRBD1. V shed 1 base and J 2 bases; nucleotides not matched to a gene: 23. CDR3 length: 22 residues. Germline V gene sequence: CDR1 KGHDR, CDR2 SFDVKD. For the CDR3, the DNA is TGTGCCACCAGTGATTTTGAGGTGACAGGGGAATCTGGGACCCAAGGAAACACTGAAGCTTTCTTT. It translates to CATSDFEVTGESGTQGNTEAFF.

The rearrangement joins TRBV6-5 to TRBJ1-1, with a weak D call TRBD1 (5 bases). This CDR3 comprises 14 residues. With 4 bases removed from V and 4 bases from J, the gap between germline ends came to 13 bases. Germline V gene data show CDR1 as MNHEY and CDR2 as SVGAGI. As DNA, the CDR3 is TGTGCCAGCAGTTTGAGAACAGGCGGCACTGAAGCTTTCTTT. As protein: CASSLRTGGTEAFF.

This clone has only a few counts. This rearrangement joins TRBV2 to TRBJ1-5, with D possibly being TRBD1 (6 bases). The V gene lost 9 bases and the J gene lost 0 bases, with 27 bases spanning the gap. Germline lookup yields CDR1 SNHLY and CDR2 FYNNEI. The CDR3 is made up of 19 amino acids. The CDR3 DNA follows: TGTGCCAGTGGGTCAACGCGGGGGGGCGCAGGGGATAGCAATCAGCCCCAGCATTTT. Amino acids: CASGSTRGGAGDSNQPQHF.

The V and J genes are TRBV11-3 and TRBJ2-3; the D gene is possibly TRBD2 (6 bases). The V and J ends lost 1 base and 2 bases respectively, with 16 bases between them. The CDR3 extends over 17 amino acids. Germline V gene data show CDR1 as SGHNT and CDR2 as YENEEA. The chain's CDR3 is CASSLGTAGTFTDTQYF. The DNA for the CDR3 is TGTGCCAGCAGCTTAGGGACGGCGGGGACCTTCACAGATACGCAGTATTTT.

This sequence joins TRBV7-2 and TRBJ1-2, with 8 bases aligning to TRBD1. V shed 1 base and J 2 bases; nucleotides not matched to a gene: 3. Germline V gene data show CDR1 as SGHTA and CDR2 as FQGNSA. This CDR3 is built from 15 residues. The CDR3 DNA is TGTGCCAGCAGCTTAGGTCAGGGGGCCAACTATGGCTACACCTTC. This codes for CASSLGQGANYGYTF.

The rearrangement uses TRBV6-5 and TRBJ1-6; 8 bases line up with TRBD1. The CDR3 sequence is 15 residues long. J lost 7 bases, V lost 6 bases, and 8 bases had no gene match. Germline V gene data show CDR1 as MNHEY and CDR2 as SVGAGI. The CDR3 DNA reads as TGTGCCAGCAGCCGCGTGGGACAGGAAAATTCACCCCTCCACTTT. Amino acid sequence: CASSRVGQENSPLHF.

The CDR3: CASSYAPSAGELFF. In DNA, the CDR3 is TGTGCCAGCAGTTACGCGCCCTCGGCCGGGGAGCTGTTTTTT. The rearrangement joins TRBV6-5 to TRBJ2-2; no clear D. CDR1 is MNHEY and CDR2 is SVGAGI in the germline V gene. The CDR3 covers 14 residues. The V gene lost 2 bases and the J gene lost 6 bases, with 10 bases spanning the gap.

The chain links TRBV10-3 to TRBJ1-3, with TRBD1 as a possible D gene (6 bases). The CDR3 extends over 16 amino acids. CDR1 ENHRY and CDR2 SYGVKD come from the germline V gene. V was shortened by 7 bases and J by 0 bases, with 16 bases between the two germline ends. CDR3 sequence: CAITTRGPSSGNTIYF. The CDR3 DNA follows: TGTGCCATCACTACCAGGGGCCCCTCCTCTGGAAACACCATATATTTT.